This record concerns one TCR beta chain sequence. The target antigen is unknown. RNA transcripts were the template for amplifying TCR beta CDR3 regions. Primed by the HTBI set, a first-round RT-PCR was run on the TCR CDR3. Using its own MiXCR run on the multiplex PCR reads, TCRdb lists one record per CDR3 protein. The sample consists of 200,000 to 250,000 distinct CDR3 sequences, around 25% of them appearing once. The sample is drawn from a study of T cells in Graves' hyperthyroidism and ophthalmopathy. Study-wide results and limits: Ophthalmopathy, which appeared later, was predicted by the model a median approximately 6 months before onset.

The V and J ends lost 1 base and 5 bases respectively, with 11 bases between them. The CDR3 consists of 13 residues. Germline CDR1 GTSNPN, CDR2 SVGIG (reference sequence). The chain joins TRBV30 to TRBJ2-5, with a possible D match to TRBD1 (6 bases). This clonotype originated in a woman in her forties with Graves' ophthalmopathy. The sequencing input was blood. CDR3 nucleotide sequence: TGTGCCTGGAGTGAAAATAGGGGGGAGACCCAGTACTTC. Translating it yields CAWSENRGETQYF. The complete variable domain, with remaining parts taken from reference TRBV30 and TRBJ2-5, reads SQTIHQWPATLVQPVGSPLSLECTVEGTSNPNLYWYRQAAGRGLQLLFYSVGIGQISSEVPQNLSASRPQDRQFILSSKKLLLSDSGFYLCAWSENRGETQYFGPGTRLLVL.